This T cell receptor beta chain was identified in a study of T cell responses to AZD1222 COVID-19 vaccine. The CDR3 spans 16 residues. V dropped 3 bases and J dropped 10 bases, with 21 bases sitting between them. CDR1 and CDR2 from the germline V gene are MGHRA and YSYEKL. Points on this clone: Its antigen remains unidentified.

Whole-study results and caveats: Clonal diversity may have been underestimated, and the donors were mostly white British, with more females than males. Nearly half of unique spike-specific TCRs reportedly avoided B.1.351 and B.1.1.7 mutated regions.

Generated by immunoSEQ multiplex PCR, the TCRdb table keeps only in-frame clones and is missing some. This table has approximately 100,000 clones, roughly 88% appearing once. This receptor was taken from an adult in good health. This chain joins TRBV4-1 and TRBJ2-2; the D is unclear. The specimen was peripheral blood, collected on day 0 of MenACWY control vaccination. CDR3: CASSQTRSASREELFF. The CDR3 nucleotides read TGCGCCAGCAGCCAGACCCGGTCGGCGTCAAGGGAGGAGCTGTTTTTT.